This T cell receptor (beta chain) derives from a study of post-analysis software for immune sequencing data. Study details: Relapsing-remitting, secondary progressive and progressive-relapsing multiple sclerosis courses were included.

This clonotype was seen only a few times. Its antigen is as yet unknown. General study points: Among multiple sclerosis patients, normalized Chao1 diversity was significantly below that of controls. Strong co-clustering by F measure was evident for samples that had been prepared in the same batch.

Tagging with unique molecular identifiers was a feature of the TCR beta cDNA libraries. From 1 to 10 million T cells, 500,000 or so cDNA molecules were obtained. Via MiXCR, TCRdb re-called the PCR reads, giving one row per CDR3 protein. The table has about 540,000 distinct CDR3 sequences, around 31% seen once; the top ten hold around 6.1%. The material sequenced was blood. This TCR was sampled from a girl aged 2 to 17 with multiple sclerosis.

CDR3 sequence reads: CASSYPGLAGARNIQYF. CDR3 in DNA: TGTGCCAGCAGTTACCCGGGACTAGCGGGAGCAAGAAACATTCAGTACTTC. V and J are TRBV6-6 and TRBJ2-4, with 14 nucleotides matching TRBD2. In germline, CDR1 is MNHNY, CDR2 SVGAGI (reference sequence). With V trimmed by 2 bases and J by 6 bases, 6 bases remained unmatched. CDR3 length equals 17 residues.